Each of the 15 T cell receptor beta chains below was sequenced from the same sample in a study of blood T cell repertoires in COVID-19. Assay: immunoSEQ multiplex PCR; the TCRdb copy retains only in-frame clones and omits some. The data contain 200,000 or so clones, approximately 81% of them singletons. Sequencing used peripheral blood. The origin of the receptors is a man aged 45-65 years who had recovered from COVID-19.

The rearrangement links TRBV28 to TRBJ1-6, with 10 bases that match TRBD1. The CDR3 consists of 16 residues. J gave up 9 bases and V 1 base, and 6 bases lay outside the gene matches. Germline assignment: CDR1 MDHEN and CDR2 SYDVKM. CDR3 sequence: CASSLYGQGEGSPLHF. DNA for the CDR3: TGTGCCAGCAGTTTATACGGACAGGGGGAAGGTTCACCCCTCCACTTT.

The rearrangement joins TRBV11-3 to TRBJ2-7; 10 bases agree with TRBD1. The length of the CDR3 is 14 residues. In germline, CDR1 is SGHNT, CDR2 YENEEA. The V and J ends lost 1 base and 4 bases, in that order; junction bases with no gene match: 1. CDR3 loop: CASSLAGQGYEQYF. The CDR3 coding sequence is TGTGCCAGCAGCTTAGCGGGACAGGGGTACGAGCAGTACTTC.

This clone was counted only a few times. The V and J genes are TRBV27 and TRBJ2-1; D gene uncertain. Germline CDR1 MNHEY, CDR2 SMNVEV (reference sequence). The CDR3 sequence is 14 residues long. V was pared by 11 bases and J by 3 bases, with 17 bases between. CDR3 sequence reads: CAQRGRPDYNEQFF. The CDR3 DNA is TGTGCCCAAAGAGGCCGGCCCGACTACAATGAGCAGTTCTTC.

This chain connects TRBV6-5 to TRBJ2-3; D is possibly TRBD1 (5 bases). The CDR3 loop spans 15 amino acids. Germline lookup yields CDR1 MNHEY and CDR2 SVGAGI. V shed 4 bases and J shed 0 bases, with 11 bases lying between them. CDR3 nucleotide sequence: TGTGCCAGCAGTTCTCCTAGGGGCAGCACAGATACGCAGTATTTT. Its translation: CASSSPRGSTDTQYF.

The chain links TRBV6-5 to TRBJ2-5; 7 bases line up with TRBD1. With V trimmed by 4 bases and J by 4 bases, 6 bases remained unmatched. The CDR3 contains 14 residues. Per the germline V gene, CDR1 is MNHEY and CDR2 is SVGAGI. The CDR3 reads CASSWDSKGETQYF. CDR3 sequence (DNA): TGTGCCAGCAGTTGGGACAGCAAGGGAGAGACCCAGTACTTC.

This chain links TRBV29-1 with TRBJ2-3, with D perhaps TRBD1 (5 bases). Trimming cost V 3 bases and J 3 bases, with 13 bases left between them. The V gene's germline CDR1 is SQVTM and CDR2 ANQGSEA. The CDR3 length is 14 residues. The DNA of the CDR3 is TGCAGCGTTGAGGGGCGCAGGGTAACAGATACGCAGTATTTT. This encodes CSVEGRRVTDTQYF.

The chain joins TRBV28 to TRBJ2-3; a weak D match, TRBD1 (5 bases). The CDR3 consists of 17 residues. Looked up from germline, CDR1 is MDHEN and CDR2 is SYDVKM. Deletions cut 11 bases from V and 0 bases from J, with 24 bases between. CDR3 sequence reads: CARPGPPRGASTDTQYF. The CDR3 bases are TGTGCCCGCCCCGGACCTCCACGTGGGGCTAGCACAGATACGCAGTATTTT.

Written as DNA, the CDR3 is TGTGCCTCCGGGTCAGGCGGGAGTATGAATGAGCAGTTCTTC. Its translation is CASGSGGSMNEQFF. This sequence joins TRBV30 and TRBJ2-1; 7 positions agree with TRBD2. The CDR3 is 14 amino acids. Germline V gene lookup returns CDR1 GTSNPN and CDR2 SVGIG (reference sequence). J gave up 7 bases and V 7 bases, and 13 bases lay outside the gene matches.

The chain carries TRBV5-1 and TRBJ2-7; 7 bases line up with TRBD2. Germline loops: CDR1 SGHRS, CDR2 YFSETQ. This CDR3 has 15 residues. With V trimmed by 8 bases and J by 5 bases, 16 bases remained unmatched. The CDR3 DNA reads as TGCGCCAGTACTTTAGCGGGTCTGGTGATAGACGAGCAGTACTTC. Translating it yields CASTLAGLVIDEQYF.

V gene TRBV28 combines with J gene TRBJ1-2; 8 nucleotides match TRBD1. CDR3 length equals 14 residues. Germline V gene sequence: CDR1 MDHEN, CDR2 SYDVKM. Trimming at V came to 5 bases and at J to 4 bases, leaving 6 bases not matched to a gene. The chain's CDR3 is CASSRRTGSYGYTF. The DNA for the CDR3 is TGTGCCAGCAGTCGAAGGACAGGGTCCTATGGCTACACCTTC.

The V and J genes are TRBV29-1 and TRBJ1-1; D gene ambiguous. CDR3 length: 10 residues. V was pared by 3 bases and J by 10 bases, with 9 bases between. Looked up from germline, CDR1 is SQVTM and CDR2 is ANQGSEA. The CDR3 spells CSVEGGLAFF. The DNA of the CDR3 is TGCAGCGTTGAGGGAGGGTTAGCTTTCTTT.

The chain couples TRBV30 to TRBJ1-2, with D maybe TRBD1 (6 bases). The CDR3 length is 13 residues. Trimming took 1 base from V and 3 from J, leaving 9 bases between them. The germline gives CDR1 GTSNPN, CDR2 SVGIG (reference sequence). DNA for the CDR3: TGTGCCTGGAGTGGACAGGCCTACTATGGCTACACCTTC. It encodes CAWSGQAYYGYTF.

This rearrangement joins TRBV24-1 to TRBJ2-7, with 9 bases identical to TRBD1. This CDR3 comprises 14 residues. Germline loops: CDR1 KGHDR, CDR2 SFDVKD. V lost 7 bases and J lost 5; bases outside the gene matches: 8. The CDR3 here is CATSGGQGDHEQYF. DNA of the CDR3: TGTGCCACCAGCGGGGGACAGGGAGACCACGAGCAGTACTTC.

The chain is built from TRBV5-4 and TRBJ2-2; 11 bases line up with TRBD2. V shed 7 bases, J shed 7 bases, and the junction held 9 bases outside the gene matches. The length of the CDR3 is 15 residues. Per germline, CDR1 SGHNT and CDR2 YYREEE (reference sequence). CDR3 loop: CASATSGTVIGELFF. CDR3 nucleotides: TGTGCCAGCGCGACTAGCGGGACGGTAATCGGGGAGCTGTTTTTT.

The chain uses TRBV5-4 and TRBJ2-3; TRBD2 agrees at 8 bases. Trimming cost V 4 bases and J 1 base; bases outside gene matches: 5. The germline CDR1 and CDR2 sequences are SGHNT and YYREEE (reference sequence). The CDR3 contains 15 residues. This CDR3 reads CASSAPAGGTDTQYF. CDR3 in DNA: TGTGCCAGCAGCGCGCCAGCGGGAGGCACAGATACGCAGTATTTT. The whole variable domain, remainder taken from reference TRBV5-4 and TRBJ2-3, is ETGVTQSPTHLIKTRGQQVTLRCSSQSGHNTVSWYQQALGQGPQFIFQYYREEENGRGNFPPRFSGLQFPNYSSELNVNALELDDSALYLCASSAPAGGTDTQYFGPGTRLTVL.